By sample share, the clone carrying this T cell receptor beta chain is medium-sized. Its target is unknown. The record originates from a study of metastatic and nonmetastatic thyroid tumors. Study-level findings and limits: Benign nodules were reported to have significantly lower TCR beta diversity than malignant thyroid tumors, in blood and tumor.

TCRdb re-called the PCR reads with MiXCR. The sample contains 23,000 or so clones, about 24% of which appear only once. Every patient underwent thyroid surgery untreated. This receptor was identified in a male donor with papillary thyroid cancer or a benign thyroid nodule (not recorded which). Some clones in this sample may be carry-over from other donors' samples. What was sequenced was tumor tissue.

CDR3 sequence (DNA): TGTGCCAGCAGTTTTCTTAGCGGGAACCAGGGCGAGCAGTACTTC. The encoded protein is CASSFLSGNQGEQYF. The chain carries TRBV28 and TRBJ2-7, with 8 bases matching TRBD2. The V gene end was trimmed by 3 bases and the J gene end by 6 bases; junction bases not matched to a gene: 10. The CDR3 has 15 amino acids. In germline, CDR1 is MDHEN, CDR2 SYDVKM.